This TCR beta chain was captured by sequencing in a study of T cells in Graves' hyperthyroidism and ophthalmopathy. General study points: Blood held most thyroid clonotypes expanded above 0.001 frequency. The model's output predicted ophthalmopathy at a median of about 6.5 months prior to onset.

Trimming at V came to 3 bases and at J to 0 bases, leaving 4 bases not matched to a gene. Germline lookup yields CDR1 KGHSH and CDR2 LQKENI. The CDR3 spans 17 residues. This clonotype was seen a few times. Antigen: not known. Subjects aged 18 to 65 presented with newly diagnosed hyperthyroidism of less than 2 months' duration. TCR beta CDR3 sequences were amplified from RNA transcripts. In the first-round RT-PCR of the TCR CDR3, the HTBI primer set was used. TCRdb processed the multiplex PCR reads anew with MiXCR; each CDR3 protein has one entry. Of about 210,000 distinct CDR3 sequences listed, approximately 17% are singletons.

The chain has TRBV18 and TRBJ2-6; 8 bases match TRBD1. Material: blood. This TCR was recovered from a man between 45 and 60 years old with Graves' hyperthyroidism. The CDR3 DNA is TGTGCCAGCTCACCCGGGACAGGAGTCTCTGGGGCCAACGTCCTGACTTTC. Translated, it gives CASSPGTGVSGANVLTF.